This TCR beta chain is from a study of response to subunit inactivated influenza vaccine. CDR3 length: 18 amino acids. CDR1 and CDR2 (germline): LGHDT, YNNKEL (reference sequence). The germline V and J ends were trimmed by 3 bases and 4 bases, with 21 bases remaining between them. Points from the study as a whole: New T cells are recruited in small numbers by each seasonal influenza vaccination, according to the authors' suggestion.

This clonotype was recorded a few times. Its antigen remains unidentified. TCRdb reprocessed the RT-PCR reads via MiXCR and lists one record per CDR3 protein. The sample shows under 800,000 distinct CDR3 sequences, approximately 14% of them seen only once. The rearrangement links TRBV3-1 to TRBJ2-2; TRBD1 might be the D (5 bases). The TCR comes from a man aged 50 or older who received an inactivated influenza vaccine. This specimen was PBMCs from blood, taken around two weeks before vaccination. CDR3 sequence: CASSQSLSGLSSTGELFF. The CDR3 region has the DNA TGTGCCAGCAGCCAGTCGTTGTCAGGGCTTTCAAGCACCGGGGAGCTGTTTTTT.